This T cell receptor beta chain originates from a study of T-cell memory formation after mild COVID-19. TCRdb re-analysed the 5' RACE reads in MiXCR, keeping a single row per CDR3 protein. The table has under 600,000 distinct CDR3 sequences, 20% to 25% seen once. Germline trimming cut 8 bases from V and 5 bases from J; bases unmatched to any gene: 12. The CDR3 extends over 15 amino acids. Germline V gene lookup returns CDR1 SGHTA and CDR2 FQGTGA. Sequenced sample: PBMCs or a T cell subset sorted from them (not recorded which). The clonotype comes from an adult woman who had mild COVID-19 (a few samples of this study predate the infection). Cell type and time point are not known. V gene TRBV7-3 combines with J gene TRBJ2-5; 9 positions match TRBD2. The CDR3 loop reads CASGKRGDPRETQYF. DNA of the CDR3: TGTGCCAGCGGCAAGCGGGGGGACCCACGGGAGACCCAGTACTTC. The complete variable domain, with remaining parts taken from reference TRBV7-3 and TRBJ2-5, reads GAGVSQTPSNKVTEKGKYVELRCDPISGHTALYWYRQSLGQGPEFLIYFQGTGAADDSGLPNDRFFAVRPEGSVSTLKIQRTERGDSAVYLCASGKRGDPRETQYFGPGTRLLVL.